A single sample is the source of the 13 T cell receptor beta chains below, sequenced in a study of response to subunit inactivated influenza vaccine. TCRdb itself ran the RT-PCR reads through MiXCR, one entry per CDR3 protein. The table includes about 650,000 distinct CDR3 sequences, 15% to 18% detected once. The sample consisted of PBMCs from blood, taken 11 to 12 days after vaccination. The source of these receptors is a man aged 45-65 years who received an inactivated influenza vaccine.

The rearrangement uses TRBV29-1 and TRBJ2-7, with D tentatively TRBD1 (5 bases). CDR1 and CDR2 from the germline V gene are SQVTM and ANQGSEA. V was pared by 4 bases and J by 5 bases, with 9 bases between. The CDR3 covers 11 residues. CDR3 DNA: TGCAGCGTTGGGGGCTGGGACGAGCAGTACTTC. It translates to CSVGGWDEQYF.

Details on this clonotype: Germline is not matched at one junction end, which may reflect a read error. This rearrangement joins TRBV20-1 to TRBJ2-2, with 11 bases aligning to TRBD1. There are 14 residues in the CDR3. Germline V gene data show CDR1 as DFQATT and CDR2 as SNEGSKA (reference sequence). CDR3 DNA: TGCAGTTCTAGAGGACAGGGGGCCTCCGGGGAGCTGTTTTTT. It codes for CSSRGQGASGELFF.

This clonotype has only a few counts. This chain's CDR3 is CANKAGLSYEQYF. The CDR3, as DNA: TGTGCCAACAAAGCGGGATTAAGCTACGAGCAGTACTTC. The chain uses TRBV21-1 and TRBJ2-7. TRBV21-1 is a pseudogene. The CDR3 contains 13 residues.

This clonotype showed up just a few times. The chain recombines TRBV5-1 with TRBJ2-1, with unresolved D. CDR1 is SGHRS and CDR2 is YFSETQ in the germline V gene. The CDR3 covers 15 residues. With 0 bases removed from V and 5 bases from J, the gap between germline ends came to 12 bases. CDR3 nucleotides: TGCGCCAGCAGCTTGGGGCCACAACTGAACAATGAGCAGTTCTTC. It specifies CASSLGPQLNNEQFF.

The chain carries TRBV20-1 and TRBJ2-4, with D perhaps TRBD2 (6 bases). The CDR3 length is 14 residues. CDR1 DFQATT and CDR2 SNEGSKA come from the germline V gene (reference sequence). V lost 1 base, J lost 11 bases, and 18 bases lay in between. CDR3 coding DNA: TGCAGTGCTAGAGGGGAACTGGGAGGATCGGTTCAGTACTTC. Residues: CSARGELGGSVQYF.

V usage is TRBV19 and J usage is TRBJ1-5, with D perhaps matching TRBD1 (6 bases). The V gene's germline CDR1 is LNHDA and CDR2 SQIVND (reference sequence). The CDR3 sequence is 15 residues long. Deletions cut 6 bases from V and 6 bases from J, with 18 bases between. CDR3 protein: CASSPGTRQSQPQHF. In DNA, the CDR3 is TGTGCCAGTAGCCCCGGGACACGTCAAAGTCAGCCCCAGCATTTT.

This chain connects TRBV6-2 or TRBV6-3 to TRBJ2-5, with unresolved D. CDR1 is MNHEY and CDR2 is SVGEGT in the germline V gene. V lost 7 bases and J lost 4, with 25 bases in between. There are 17 residues in the CDR3. The CDR3 nucleotides read TGTGCCAGCACCCTTACTCGGGTAGAGACCGGTCCAGAGACCCAGTACTTC. It translates to CASTLTRVETGPETQYF.

The chain carries TRBV6-4 and TRBJ2-2; 8 nucleotides agree with TRBD2. This CDR3 contains 15 residues. The germline CDR1 and CDR2 sequences are MRHNA and SNTAGT. With 5 bases clipped from V and 3 bases from J, the junction kept 5 bases outside the gene matches. In DNA, the CDR3 is TGTGCCAGCAGTCCGGGACTAGGGGACACCGGGGAGCTGTTTTTT. The encoded protein is CASSPGLGDTGELFF.

V usage is TRBV6-2 or TRBV6-3 and J usage is TRBJ2-5; D is unresolved. The ends were cut back, 5 bases at V and 2 bases at J, with 15 bases in the middle. The germline CDR1 and CDR2 sequences are MNHEY and SVGEGT. CDR3 length: 15 amino acids. The CDR3 sequence: CASSRLNSFQETQYF. CDR3 nucleotide sequence: TGTGCCAGCAGTCGTCTCAACAGTTTTCAAGAGACCCAGTACTTC.

V gene TRBV7-9 combines with J gene TRBJ1-1, with a tentative D call TRBD1 (6 bases). This CDR3 spans 15 amino acids. Germline assignment: CDR1 SEHNR and CDR2 FQNEAQ (reference sequence). The V and J ends lost 2 bases and 1 base respectively, with 11 bases between them. CDR3 sequence: CASSLRGAANTEAFF. CDR3 nucleotides: TGTGCCAGCAGCTTAAGGGGGGCGGCGAACACTGAAGCTTTCTTT.

CDR3 sequence: CASSLRRVEYEQYF. CDR3 DNA sequence: TGTGCCAGCAGTTTACGGAGGGTCGAATACGAGCAGTACTTC. The J gene is TRBJ2-7, the V gene TRBV28; perhaps TRBD2 as D (6 bases). V was shortened by 2 bases and J by 4 bases, with 12 bases between the two germline ends. Germline V gene lookup returns CDR1 MDHEN and CDR2 SYDVKM. The CDR3 length is 14 residues.

This clonotype was detected many times. The gene calls are TRBV11-2 and TRBJ2-7, with 8 bases fitting TRBD1. With V trimmed by 5 bases and J by 6 bases, 3 bases remained unmatched. The CDR3 length is 12 residues. The germline gives CDR1 SGHAT, CDR2 FQNNGV. The CDR3 nucleotides are TGTGCCAGCAGCCTCGGGACAGGCGAGCAGTACTTC. Its protein product is CASSLGTGEQYF.

V gene TRBV6-1 combines with J gene TRBJ2-2, with TRBD1 identical over 10 bases. Germline V lookup: CDR1 MNHNS, CDR2 SASEGT. The CDR3 sequence is 15 residues long. The V and J ends lost 6 bases and 5 bases, in that order; junction bases with no gene match: 6. As DNA, the CDR3 is TGTGCCAGCAGCCCCTGGACAGGGGGAACCGGGGAGCTGTTTTTT. It translates to CASSPWTGGTGELFF.